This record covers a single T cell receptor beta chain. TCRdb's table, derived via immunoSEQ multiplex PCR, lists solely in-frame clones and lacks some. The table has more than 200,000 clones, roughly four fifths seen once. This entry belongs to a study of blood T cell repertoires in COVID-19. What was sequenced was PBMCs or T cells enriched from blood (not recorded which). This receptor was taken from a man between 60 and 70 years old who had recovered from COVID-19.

CDR3 region: CASSLGGTKDPSYEQYF. In DNA, the CDR3 is TGCGCCAGCAGCTTGGGCGGCACCAAAGACCCCTCCTACGAGCAGTACTTC. The chain carries TRBV5-1 and TRBJ2-7; no definite D call. CDR3 length equals 17 residues. Per the germline V gene, CDR1 is SGHRS and CDR2 is YFSETQ. V was cut by 0 bases and J by 0 bases, with 16 bases left in between. Full variable domain (missing parts from reference TRBV5-1 and TRBJ2-7): KAGVTQTPRYLIKTRGQQVTLSCSPISGHRSVSWYQQTPGQGLQFLFEYFSETQRNKGNFPGRFSGRQFSNSRSEMNVSTLELGDSALYLCASSLGGTKDPSYEQYFGPGTRLTVT.